The present TCR beta chain was sequenced within a study of patients and donors after allogeneic stem cell transplantation. This clonotype was recorded a few times. TCRdb processed the RT-PCR reads anew with MiXCR; each CDR3 protein has one entry. This table holds hundreds of thousands of distinct CDR3 sequences, roughly 17% found once. Trimming took off 2 bases at V and 5 bases at J, with 14 bases between the two ends. Germline CDR1 and CDR2: MNHEY and SVGAGI. The CDR3 is 15 residues long. This receptor was taken from a human donor who was either an allogeneic HSCT recipient or a stem cell or donor lymphocyte infusion donor (not recorded which). It is not recorded whose cells these are; they may come from a transplant donor. V usage is TRBV6-5 and J usage is TRBJ2-3; D ambiguous. The material sequenced was blood, either unsorted or a sorted T cell fraction (not recorded which). This CDR3 reads CASSYGRSRRDTQYF. The CDR3 bases are TGTGCCAGCAGTTACGGCAGGTCCAGGAGAGATACGCAGTATTTT.